This TCR beta chain was recovered during a study of T cell changes during pregnancy in multiple sclerosis. Germline-derived CDR1 and CDR2 are MDHEN and SYDVKM. V lost 5 bases and J lost 4, with 12 bases in between. The CDR3 has 14 amino acids. The repertoire was sequenced with immunoSEQ multiplex PCR; TCRdb's copy has only in-frame clones and lacks some. The sample includes 50,000 to 65,000 clones, almost 95% seen only once; the top ten take about 0.9%. This sequence was found in a female donor with multiple sclerosis, enrolled in a pregnancy study. This sample comprised peripheral blood, obtained in the first trimester of pregnancy. This chain links TRBV28 with TRBJ2-1, with TRBD1 as a possible D gene (5 bases). In DNA form, the CDR3 reads TGTGCCAGCAGTCCGACTCGGACATACAATGAGCAGTTCTTC. It is translated as CASSPTRTYNEQFF.